What follows are 26 T cell receptor beta chains derived from one specimen sequenced in a study of cytomegalovirus exposure and HLA in healthy donors (dated by TCRdb to about 2017). Libraries came from the immunoSEQ multiplex PCR assay. For the multiplex PCR, a mixture combining 60 forward primers for TCR Vbeta segments and 13 reverse primers for TCR Jbeta segments was used. What TCRdb holds here is the immuneACCESS table cut down to in-frame rearrangements. Part of the clones is not present; checked against another copy, under half of the missing clones reflect an unresolved V gene, and the others are unexplained. For this sample the table gives about 200,000 clones, of which 75% to 90% were detected only once. The ten largest clones take up around 0.31% of the sample. Sequencing was done on a sample of PBMCs. These receptors were obtained from a woman aged 25 to 39 in good health and CMV-seronegative.

This chain connects TRBV7-2 to TRBJ1-4; maybe TRBD1 (5 bases). Looked up from germline, CDR1 is SGHTA and CDR2 is FQGNSA. V lost 4 bases and J 6 bases, leaving 12 bases between the germline ends. The CDR3 sequence is 14 residues long. In nucleotides, the CDR3 is TGTGCCAGCAGCTGGGGGGGGTTTGATGAAAAACTGTTTTTT. This translates into CASSWGGFDEKLFF.

The chain carries TRBV6-1 and TRBJ2-1, with TRBD1 identical over 8 bases. There are 15 residues in the CDR3. Germline V lookup: CDR1 MNHNS, CDR2 SASEGT. The V gene end was trimmed by 6 bases and the J gene end by 1 base; junction bases not matched to a gene: 5. DNA of the CDR3: TGTGCCAGCAGGGGGAACAGGGGGTCCTACAATGAGCAGTTCTTC. Encoded protein: CASRGNRGSYNEQFF.

The chain links TRBV9 to TRBJ2-2, with 7 bases aligning to TRBD1. The junction had 9 bases not matched to a gene; V was cut back by 4 bases and J by 3 bases. The CDR3 covers 16 residues. The germline CDR1 and CDR2 sequences are SGDLS and YYNGEE. CDR3 DNA sequence: TGTGCCAGCAGCCCGCGTTTAGGGGGCCACACCGGGGAGCTGTTTTTT. It specifies CASSPRLGGHTGELFF.

The chain carries TRBV2 and TRBJ2-7; tentatively, D is TRBD1 (5 bases). V lost 7 bases and J 2 bases, leaving 18 bases between the germline ends. The CDR3 runs 15 residues. Germline loops: CDR1 SNHLY, CDR2 FYNNEI. The CDR3 sequence is CASTGGRAVTYEQYF. DNA of the CDR3: TGTGCCAGCACTGGCGGCAGGGCGGTAACCTACGAGCAGTACTTC.

V usage is TRBV7-9 and J usage is TRBJ1-4, with D possibly being TRBD1 (6 bases). V was clipped by 4 bases and J by 3 bases, with 12 bases between them. The CDR3 runs 15 residues. Germline V gives CDR1 SEHNR, CDR2 FQNEAQ (reference sequence). CDR3 sequence (DNA): TGTGCCAGCAGCTCTACAGGGACGGCTAATGAAAAACTGTTTTTT. The encoded protein is CASSSTGTANEKLFF.

The chain couples TRBV9 to TRBJ2-2; 9 bases agree with TRBD2. The CDR3 contains 16 residues. Trimming at V came to 0 bases and at J to 4 bases, leaving 4 bases not matched to a gene. Germline V CDR1 and CDR2: SGDLS, YYNGEE. CDR3 DNA: TGTGCCAGCAGCGTAGCTCCAGCGGGAGGCACCGGGGAGCTGTTTTTT. This translates into CASSVAPAGGTGELFF.

J is TRBJ2-2 and V is TRBV11-2, with 9 bases lining up with TRBD2. This CDR3 has 16 residues. The V segment lost 5 bases and the J segment 6 bases; nucleotides outside the gene matches: 10. Germline values: CDR1 SGHAT, CDR2 FQNNGV. This CDR3 is CASSPWTSDSAGELFF. In nucleotides, the CDR3 is TGTGCCAGCAGCCCCTGGACTAGCGATTCCGCCGGGGAGCTGTTTTTT.

This chain joins TRBV18 and TRBJ2-1; no firm D call. This CDR3 has 14 residues. V gave up 2 bases and J gave up 0 bases, with 5 bases separating them. Per germline, CDR1 KGHSH and CDR2 LQKENI. The CDR3 DNA reads TGTGCCAGCTCACCAGAGAGCTCCTACAATGAGCAGTTCTTC. Its translation is CASSPESSYNEQFF.

The V and J genes are TRBV28 and TRBJ1-2; D not resolved. Trimming removed 10 bases at V and 4 bases at J, with 7 bases between. Germline values: CDR1 MDHEN, CDR2 SYDVKM. The CDR3 is 10 residues long. CDR3: CATALYGYTF. The CDR3 DNA reads as TGTGCCACCGCACTCTATGGCTACACCTTC.

V gene TRBV5-1 combines with J gene TRBJ2-3; possible D gene TRBD2, 5 bases. Germline assignment: CDR1 SGHRS and CDR2 YFSETQ. This CDR3 contains 14 residues. The V gene lost 5 bases and the J gene lost 5 bases, with 15 bases spanning the gap. CDR3 protein: CASRESRGRDTQYF. In DNA form, the CDR3 reads TGCGCCAGCAGGGAGAGTCGGGGTCGAGATACGCAGTATTTT.

This CDR3 reads CAWSPYSSGETQYF. The CDR3 nucleotides read TGTGCCTGGAGTCCCTACAGCTCTGGTGAGACCCAGTACTTC. The genes are TRBV30 and TRBJ2-5; D not certain. Deletions cut 2 bases from V and 5 bases from J, with 15 bases between. This CDR3 contains 14 residues. Germline CDR1 reads GTSNPN; CDR2 reads SVGIG (reference sequence).

The V gene is TRBV29-1, the J gene TRBJ2-7, with TRBD2 matching over 8 bases. The CDR3 is made up of 14 amino acids. V was clipped by 7 bases and J by 3 bases; unmatched bases: 11. CDR1 and CDR2 (germline): SQVTM, ANQGSEA. The CDR3 region is CSGVIERESYEQYF. The CDR3 nucleotides read TGCAGCGGCGTTATAGAGCGGGAGAGCTACGAGCAGTACTTC.

The chain has TRBV6-5 and TRBJ2-1, with no clear D. Trimming pared 6 bases from V and 6 bases from J, leaving 15 bases between. Germline values: CDR1 MNHEY, CDR2 SVGAGI. The CDR3 consists of 14 residues. As DNA, the CDR3 is TGTGCCAGCAGCCACCGGCGGCTTTCCAATGAGCAGTTCTTC. Translating gives CASSHRRLSNEQFF.

CDR3 in amino acids: CASSGTSGGLQAQYF. The DNA of the CDR3 is TGTGCCAGCAGCGGGACTAGCGGGGGGCTCCAGGCCCAGTACTTC. V gene TRBV11-2 combines with J gene TRBJ2-5; 15 positions agree with TRBD2. CDR1 is SGHAT, CDR2 FQNNGV, per germline. Trimming took 5 bases from V and 9 from J; bases not matched to a gene: 7. CDR3 size: 15 residues.

The genes are TRBV6-5 and TRBJ2-1, with 7 bases that match TRBD2. V trimming: 6 bases; J trimming: 4 bases; junction bases outside the gene matches: 9. Germline CDR1 MNHEY, CDR2 SVGAGI. The CDR3 extends over 15 amino acids. The CDR3 reads CASSLAGDEYNEQFF. CDR3 in DNA: TGTGCCAGCAGCTTAGCGGGCGATGAGTACAATGAGCAGTTCTTC.

The V and J genes are TRBV7-6 and TRBJ2-7; 7 bases agree with TRBD2. The CDR3 loop spans 15 amino acids. The ends lost 1 base at V and 4 bases at J; junction bases unmatched: 7. The germline CDR1 and CDR2 sequences are SGHVS and FNYEAQ. The CDR3 sequence: CASSLEAGVWYEQYF. The CDR3 DNA reads TGTGCCAGCAGCTTAGAGGCGGGAGTGTGGTACGAGCAGTACTTC.

This sequence joins TRBV29-1 and TRBJ1-1; 8 bases are a match to TRBD1. The V gene's germline CDR1 is SQVTM and CDR2 ANQGSEA. V was clipped by 7 bases and J by 1 base; unmatched bases: 11. The CDR3 totals 15 residues. CDR3 protein: CSGLQGGWGNTEAFF. The CDR3 nucleotides are TGCAGCGGCCTACAGGGGGGCTGGGGGAACACTGAAGCTTTCTTT.

The chain is built from TRBV9 and TRBJ2-2; TRBD1 matches 8 bases. The junction had 2 bases not matched to a gene; V was cut back by 0 bases and J by 7 bases. The CDR3 spans 14 residues. Germline V gives CDR1 SGDLS, CDR2 YYNGEE. The CDR3 region has the DNA TGTGCCAGCAGCGTAGGACAGGGGAACGGGGAGCTGTTTTTT. This translates into CASSVGQGNGELFF.

The J gene is TRBJ2-7, the V gene TRBV6-5; tentative D call: TRBD1 (6 bases). The CDR3 runs 14 residues. CDR1 MNHEY and CDR2 SVGAGI come from the germline V gene. V lost 2 bases to trimming and J lost 6 bases, with 14 bases between them. In DNA, the CDR3 is TGTGCCAGCAGTTACCAGGGGACCCTAGGCGAGCAGTACTTC. As protein: CASSYQGTLGEQYF.

This clone has more than one count but fewer than ten. The CDR3 sequence is CASSLRSGISTDTQYF. The CDR3 DNA is TGTGCCAGCAGTTTACGTAGCGGGATTAGCACAGATACGCAGTATTTT. This chain connects TRBV7-8 to TRBJ2-3; 8 nucleotides align to TRBD2. The junction had 8 bases not matched to a gene; V was cut back by 6 bases and J by 0 bases. Germline V gene sequence: CDR1 SGHVS, CDR2 FQNEAQ. This CDR3 is built from 16 residues.

About this clone: An end of the junction does not agree with germline; a read error may underlie this. The chain is built from TRBV4-1 and TRBJ2-3, with 10 bases lining up with TRBD2. Germline CDR1 is MGHRA and CDR2 is YSYEKL. The CDR3 totals 16 residues. CDR3 region: CASSQEYPSGGLTPLF. In nucleotides, the CDR3 is TGCGCCAGCAGCCAAGAGTATCCTAGCGGGGGCCTAACTCCCTTGTTT.

In its sample, this clone was seen once. V is TRBV29-1 and J is TRBJ1-2; no definite D call. The CDR3 spans 14 residues. V was shortened by 7 bases and J by 5 bases, with 20 bases between the two germline ends. Germline CDR1 SQVTM, CDR2 ANQGSEA. The CDR3 reads CSASKDGLLYGYTF. As DNA, the CDR3 is TGCAGCGCCTCCAAGGACGGACTTCTGTATGGCTACACCTTC.

This clone was observed a handful of times. J is TRBJ2-7 and V is TRBV18, with TRBD1 matching over 8 bases. Trimming cost V 3 bases and J 6 bases; bases outside gene matches: 10. Germline CDR1 is KGHSH and CDR2 is LQKENI. The CDR3 is 15 amino acids. CDR3 DNA: TGTGCCAGCTCACCGTATAACTCCGGGACAGGCGAGCAGTACTTC. This gives the protein CASSPYNSGTGEQYF. The full variable domain, rest sourced from reference TRBV18 and TRBJ2-7, is NAGVMQNPRHLVRRRGQEARLRCSPMKGHSHVYWYRQLPEEGLKFMVYLQKENIIDESGMPKERFSAEFPKEGPSILRIQQVVRGDSAAYFCASSPYNSGTGEQYFGPGTRLTVT.

This clone was seen only once. V and J are TRBV9 and TRBJ2-1, with 9 bases lining up with TRBD2. The CDR3 loop spans 17 amino acids. The germline V gene encodes CDR1 SGDLS and CDR2 YYNGEE. J was trimmed by 7 bases and V by 0 bases; bases with no gene match: 11. CDR3 nucleotide sequence: TGTGCCAGCAGCGTAGCGGGGATGGGGCTAGCGGGGAATGAGCAGTTCTTC. This codes for CASSVAGMGLAGNEQFF. Filled out from reference TRBV9 and TRBJ2-1, the complete variable domain reads DSGVTQTPKHLITATGQRVTLRCSPRSGDLSVYWYQQSLDQGLQFLIQYYNGEERAKGNILERFSAQQFPDLHSELNLSSLELGDSALYFCASSVAGMGLAGNEQFFGPGTRLTVL.

The chain carries TRBV18 and TRBJ2-6, with D perhaps matching TRBD1 (5 bases). The CDR3 is 17 amino acids. V lost 4 bases and J lost 0, with 13 bases in between. CDR1 KGHSH and CDR2 LQKENI come from the germline V gene. The CDR3 protein is CASSLNRSRSGANVLTF. In DNA, the CDR3 is TGTGCCAGCTCACTAAACAGGTCCCGCTCTGGGGCCAACGTCCTGACTTTC.

This chain links TRBV4-1 with TRBJ1-1; 9 positions match TRBD1. The ends lost 4 bases at V and 4 bases at J; junction bases unmatched: 10. CDR3 length: 16 amino acids. The germline gives CDR1 MGHRA, CDR2 YSYEKL. In DNA form, the CDR3 reads TGCGCCAGCAGCCGGGGCGGTACAGGGGGCTTCACTGAAGCTTTCTTT. It yields the protein CASSRGGTGGFTEAFF.